This T cell receptor (beta chain) is from a study of Ad26.COV2.S vaccination and SARS-CoV-2 variants. Findings and caveats of the study: TCR breadth and depth analyses may have underestimated total T cell responses. Placebo and vaccine recipients had non-spike TCR breadth that was similar. Placebo recipients showed lower spike-specific TCR breadth than vaccinees.

Treatment defined: over 15 received Ad26.COV2.S at low or high dose, single or two shots; several received placebo; per-sample allocation not given. After the first vaccine or placebo injection, samples were drawn on day 63. The V end was cut by 0 bases, the J end by 4 bases, with 13 bases between. The germline gives CDR1 SGDLS, CDR2 YYNGEE. The CDR3 runs 15 residues. Assay: immunoSEQ multiplex PCR; the TCRdb copy retains only in-frame clones and omits some. The sample has roughly 390,000 clones, about 85% seen once. With respect to this clone: The antigen remains unidentified.

The sequences come from peripheral blood, collected in a trial of Ad26.COV2.S vaccine versus placebo. This chain joins TRBV9 and TRBJ2-5; the D gene is possibly TRBD1 (6 bases). This receptor was identified in a person aged 18 to 59 who received the Ad26.COV2.S COVID-19 vaccine or a placebo. This chain's CDR3 is CASSVGVGAGETQYF. DNA of the CDR3: TGTGCCAGCAGCGTAGGTGTGGGGGCCGGAGAGACCCAGTACTTC.